Below are 2 T cell receptor beta chains sequenced from a single sample in a study of CD8+ T cells in alopecia areata. cDNA prepared by RNA extraction and subsequent reverse transcription served as the template for sequencing. This table comes from immunoSEQ multiplex PCR, and its TCRdb copy is limited to in-frame clones, with some not included. The sample lists 140,000 to 150,000 clones, about 60% seen once, with roughly 6.7% in the top ten. The material sequenced was CD4+ T cells sorted from blood, taken at week 0. All receptors derive from a human donor with alopecia areata.

The V gene is TRBV30, the J gene TRBJ2-7; D is uncertain. Germline V gene lookup returns CDR1 GTSNPN and CDR2 SVGIG (reference sequence). V was pared by 0 bases and J by 6 bases, with 9 bases between. The CDR3 totals 12 residues. This chain's CDR3 is CAWSVQRGEQYF. CDR3 nucleotides: TGTGCCTGGAGTGTACAGAGAGGCGAGCAGTACTTC.

This chain uses TRBV11-2 with TRBJ2-5; D is possibly TRBD2 (7 bases). From germline, CDR1 is SGHAT and CDR2 FQNNGV. The CDR3 runs to 14 residues. V shed 6 bases and J shed 6 bases, with 17 bases lying between them. CDR3 protein: CASSRWGGGQTQYF. CDR3 nucleotides: TGTGCCAGCAGTCGCTGGGGGGGCGGGCAGACCCAGTACTTC.